This is a list of T cell receptor beta chains from one sample in a study of T cells after yellow fever vaccination. Via MiXCR, TCRdb re-called the 5' RACE reads, giving one row per CDR3 protein. The table has 600,000 to 750,000 distinct CDR3 sequences, 12% seen once. This specimen consisted of PBMCs, obtained on the day of the yellow fever booster vaccination. These receptors all stem from a young man who received the YFV17D yellow fever vaccine. CDR3s include the opening cysteine and the closing phenylalanine or tryptophan. The D gene is left open where the match is weak. Expanded clones get a size class; other rows say once, few or many, or leave the size out.

V: TRBV7-2
D: .
J: TRBJ2-7
size: .
CDR3: CASSFPRNYEQYF
DNA: TGTGCCAGCAGCTTCCCGCGGAACTACGAGCAGTACTTC

V: TRBV20-1
D: TRBD2
J: TRBJ2-3
size: few
CDR3: CSARDASGNTDTQYF
DNA: TGCAGTGCTAGAGACGCTAGCGGAAACACAGATACGCAGTATTTT

V: TRBV11-2
D: TRBD2
J: TRBJ2-5
size: few
CDR3: CASSRNSGRAGLKETQYF
DNA: TGTGCCAGCAGCCGTAATAGCGGGAGGGCCGGTTTGAAAGAGACCCAGTACTTC

V: TRBV9
D: .
J: TRBJ1-2
size: few
CDR3: CASSVVSTGSYYGYTF
DNA: TGTGCCAGCAGCGTAGTGAGTACAGGTTCCTACTATGGCTACACCTTC

V: TRBV18
D: .
J: TRBJ2-5
size: many
CDR3: CASSPAGETQYF
DNA: TGTGCCAGCTCACCTGCGGGAGAGACCCAGTACTTC

V: TRBV7-2
D: .
J: TRBJ2-5
size: few
CDR3: CASSLERRGETQYF
DNA: TGTGCCAGCAGCTTAGAAAGACGAGGAGAGACCCAGTACTTC

V: TRBV6-1
D: .
J: TRBJ2-3
size: few
CDR3: CASTYGGFGTDTQYF
DNA: TGTGCCAGCACCTACGGGGGTTTTGGCACAGATACGCAGTATTTT

V: TRBV5-1
D: TRBD2
J: TRBJ2-1
size: .
CDR3: CASSPGTSGGYNEQFF
DNA: TGCGCCAGCAGCCCCGGGACTAGCGGGGGATACAATGAGCAGTTCTTC

V: TRBV7-9
D: .
J: TRBJ1-2
size: few
CDR3: CASSLSRALPEDGYTF
DNA: TGTGCCAGCAGCCTCTCCCGGGCTCTCCCCGAGGATGGCTACACCTTC

V: TRBV5-4
D: TRBD1
J: TRBJ2-3
size: .
CDR3: CASSSGGVTDTQYF
DNA: TGTGCCAGCAGCTCAGGGGGCGTCACAGATACGCAGTATTTT

V: TRBV12-5
D: .
J: TRBJ2-7
size: .
CDR3: CASGFRKAATYEQYF
DNA: TGTGCTAGTGGTTTCCGCAAAGCGGCGACCTACGAGCAGTACTTC

V: TRBV10-3
D: .
J: TRBJ2-1
size: few
CDR3: CAISGEQGWYHNEQFF
DNA: TGTGCCATCAGTGGCGAGCAGGGGTGGTATCACAATGAGCAGTTCTTC

V: TRBV20-1
D: TRBD1
J: TRBJ1-5
size: few
CDR3: CSAKDRVGQPQHF
DNA: TGCAGTGCTAAGGACAGGGTCGGGCAGCCCCAGCATTTT

V: TRBV4-3
D: .
J: TRBJ1-5
size: once
CDR3: CASSQRDGNNQPQHF
DNA: TGCGCCAGCAGCCAAAGGGATGGGAACAATCAGCCCCAGCATTTT

V: TRBV29-1
D: .
J: TRBJ2-3
size: .
CDR3: CSVVGLGQGVTDTQYF
DNA: TGCAGCGTTGTCGGATTAGGGCAGGGAGTCACAGATACGCAGTATTTT

V: TRBV6-1
D: .
J: TRBJ2-2
size: few
CDR3: CASSPDVTGELFF
DNA: TGTGCCAGCAGTCCCGACGTTACCGGGGAGCTGTTTTTT

V: TRBV19
D: .
J: TRBJ2-1
size: .
CDR3: CASSIFYGGQLDEQFF
DNA: TGTGCCAGTAGTATATTCTACGGGGGGCAGTTGGATGAGCAGTTCTTC

V: TRBV7-8
D: .
J: TRBJ2-7
size: many
CDR3: CASSSPGEQYF
DNA: TGTGCCAGCAGCTCCCCCGGGGAGCAGTACTTC

V: TRBV19
D: .
J: TRBJ1-1
size: .
CDR3: CASTDGGNTEAFF
DNA: TGTGCCAGTACCGACGGGGGGAACACTGAAGCTTTCTTT

V: TRBV5-6
D: TRBD2
J: TRBJ2-7
size: .
CDR3: CASSRPPGLAGIYEQYF
DNA: TGTGCCAGCAGCCGACCTCCGGGACTAGCGGGGATCTACGAGCAGTACTTC

V: TRBV3-1
D: .
J: TRBJ2-5
size: .
CDR3: CASSPLGGEETQYF
DNA: TGTGCCAGCAGCCCATTAGGCGGGGAGGAGACCCAGTACTTC

V: TRBV6-1
D: .
J: TRBJ1-5
size: .
CDR3: CASRRFGRNQPPHF
DNA: TGTGCCAGCAGGCGGTTCGGTCGGAATCAGCCCCCGCATTTT

V: TRBV5-1
D: TRBD2
J: TRBJ2-7
size: .
CDR3: CASRAGTSSSYEQYF
DNA: TGCGCCAGCAGGGCCGGGACTAGCTCTTCCTACGAGCAGTACTTC

V: TRBV7-8
D: .
J: TRBJ2-2
size: .
CDR3: CASSTPLGSGTGELFF
DNA: TGTGCCAGCAGCACACCTCTAGGGAGCGGGACCGGGGAGCTGTTTTTT

V: TRBV5-1
D: TRBD2
J: TRBJ2-3
size: few
CDR3: CASSSLPTSGRDSVTQYF
DNA: TGCGCCAGCAGCTCTCTTCCGACTAGCGGGAGGGACTCTGTTACGCAGTATTTT

V: TRBV7-9
D: TRBD2
J: TRBJ2-2
size: many
CDR3: CASSSALRGLVPGELFF
DNA: TGTGCCAGCAGCTCAGCCCTAAGAGGACTAGTTCCCGGGGAGCTGTTTTTT

V: TRBV7-2
D: .
J: TRBJ2-5
size: few
CDR3: CASSSIRGETQYF
DNA: TGTGCCAGCAGCTCTATTAGAGGGGAGACCCAGTACTTC

V: TRBV18
D: .
J: TRBJ2-1
size: few
CDR3: CASSPIPSPYNEQFF
DNA: TGTGCCAGCTCACCAATTCCCTCCCCGTACAATGAGCAGTTCTTC

V: TRBV5-6
D: .
J: TRBJ2-7
size: .
CDR3: CASSLAGQSGYEQYF
DNA: TGTGCCAGCAGCTTGGCAGGCCAATCTGGATACGAGCAGTACTTC

V: TRBV10-3
D: TRBD2
J: TRBJ2-6
size: few
CDR3: CAIRDPSGSGANVLTF
DNA: TGTGCCATCAGGGACCCTAGCGGATCTGGGGCCAACGTCCTGACTTTC

V: TRBV5-1
D: TRBD2
J: TRBJ2-3
size: .
CDR3: CASSLAGLASDTQYF
DNA: TGCGCCAGCAGCTTGGCCGGACTAGCGTCAGATACGCAGTATTTT

V: TRBV20-1
D: TRBD1
J: TRBJ1-2
size: .
CDR3: CSASQGAGNYGYTF
DNA: TGCAGTGCCAGCCAGGGGGCCGGTAACTATGGCTACACCTTC

V: TRBV2
D: .
J: TRBJ2-5
size: .
CDR3: CASSEAGWGETQYF
DNA: TGTGCCAGCAGTGAGGCGGGTTGGGGAGAGACCCAGTACTTC

V: TRBV6-2/TRBV6-3
D: TRBD1
J: TRBJ2-2
size: few
CDR3: CASSFRGLPGELFF
DNA: TGTGCCAGCAGTTTCAGGGGGCTCCCCGGGGAGCTGTTTTTT

V: TRBV28
D: .
J: TRBJ2-1
size: .
CDR3: CASSSVPQQFF
DNA: TGTGCCAGCAGTTCAGTCCCCCAACAGTTCTTC

V: TRBV12-3/TRBV12-4
D: .
J: TRBJ2-5
size: few
CDR3: CASSFFGPDQETQYF
DNA: TGTGCCAGCAGTTTCTTCGGTCCGGATCAAGAGACCCAGTACTTC

V: TRBV4-3
D: TRBD2
J: TRBJ2-1
size: many
CDR3: CASSQLAGGYNEQFF
DNA: TGTGCCAGCAGCCAACTAGCGGGAGGGTACAATGAGCAGTTCTTC

V: TRBV6-1
D: TRBD2
J: TRBJ2-7
size: few
CDR3: CASRPGLAGASYEQYF
DNA: TGTGCCAGCAGGCCAGGACTAGCGGGAGCATCCTACGAGCAGTACTTC

V: TRBV11-2
D: .
J: TRBJ2-7
size: few
CDR3: CASSFHLSRGGEQYF
DNA: TGTGCCAGCAGCTTCCATTTAAGCCGGGGTGGTGAGCAGTACTTC

V: TRBV7-2
D: .
J: TRBJ1-2
size: few
CDR3: CASSLGAEAINGYTF
DNA: TGTGCCAGCAGTCTAGGGGCAGAGGCCATTAATGGCTACACCTTC

V: TRBV30
D: .
J: TRBJ2-1
size: few
CDR3: CAWSVTGAPPYNEQFF
DNA: TGTGCCTGGAGTGTAACCGGGGCCCCCCCCTACAATGAGCAGTTCTTC

V: TRBV7-9
D: TRBD1
J: TRBJ2-3
size: .
CDR3: CASSLATGAYTDTQYF
DNA: TGTGCCAGCAGCTTGGCGACAGGGGCCTACACAGATACGCAGTATTTT

V: TRBV7-9
D: .
J: TRBJ2-1
size: .
CDR3: CASSRTLRDAAEQFF
DNA: TGTGCCAGCAGTCGTACCCTCCGGGACGCGGCGGAGCAGTTCTTC

V: TRBV10-3
D: TRBD1
J: TRBJ1-1
size: .
CDR3: CAISEYPGTGGEAFF
DNA: TGTGCCATCAGTGAATACCCCGGGACAGGGGGTGAAGCTTTCTTT

V: TRBV25-1
D: .
J: TRBJ1-3
size: .
CDR3: CASSESGASGNTIYF
DNA: TGTGCCAGCAGTGAATCGGGTGCTTCTGGAAACACCATATATTTT

V: TRBV6-1
D: .
J: TRBJ1-1
size: few
CDR3: CAILAVLNTEAFF
DNA: TGTGCCATCCTCGCGGTCTTAAACACTGAAGCTTTCTTT

V: TRBV5-1
D: .
J: TRBJ2-1
size: few
CDR3: CASLDPGNEQFF
DNA: TGCGCCAGCTTGGACCCCGGCAATGAGCAGTTCTTC

V: TRBV25-1
D: .
J: TRBJ1-1
size: .
CDR3: CASRPPGGGASEAFF
DNA: TGTGCCAGCAGGCCCCCCGGGGGCGGGGCGTCTGAAGCTTTCTTT

V: TRBV20-1
D: TRBD2
J: TRBJ2-7
size: few
CDR3: CSATIAGGPYEQYF
DNA: TGCAGTGCCACAATAGCGGGAGGGCCATACGAGCAGTACTTC

V: TRBV12-3/TRBV12-4
D: .
J: TRBJ2-3
size: once
CDR3: CASSFHVGADTQYF
DNA: TGTGCCAGCAGTTTTCACGTTGGCGCAGATACGCAGTATTTT

V: TRBV6-2/TRBV6-3
D: .
J: TRBJ2-7
size: .
CDR3: CASISYDDSYEQYF
DNA: TGTGCCAGCATAAGTTACGATGATTCCTACGAGCAGTACTTC